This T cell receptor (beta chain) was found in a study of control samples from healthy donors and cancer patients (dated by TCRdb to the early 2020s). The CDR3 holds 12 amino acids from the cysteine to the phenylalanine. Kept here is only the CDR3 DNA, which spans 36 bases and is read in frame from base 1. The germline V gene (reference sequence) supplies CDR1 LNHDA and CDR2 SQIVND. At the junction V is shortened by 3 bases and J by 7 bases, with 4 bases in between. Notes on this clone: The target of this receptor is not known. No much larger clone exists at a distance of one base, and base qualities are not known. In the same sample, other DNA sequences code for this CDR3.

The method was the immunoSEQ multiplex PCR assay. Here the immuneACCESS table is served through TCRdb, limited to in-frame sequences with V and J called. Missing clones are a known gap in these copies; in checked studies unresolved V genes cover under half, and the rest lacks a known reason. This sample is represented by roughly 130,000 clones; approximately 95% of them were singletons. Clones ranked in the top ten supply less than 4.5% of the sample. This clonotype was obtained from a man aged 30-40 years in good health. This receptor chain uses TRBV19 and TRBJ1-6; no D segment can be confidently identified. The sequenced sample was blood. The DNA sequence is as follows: TGTGCCAGTAGTATCGGCAATTCACCCCTCCACTTT. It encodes CASSIGNSPLHF.